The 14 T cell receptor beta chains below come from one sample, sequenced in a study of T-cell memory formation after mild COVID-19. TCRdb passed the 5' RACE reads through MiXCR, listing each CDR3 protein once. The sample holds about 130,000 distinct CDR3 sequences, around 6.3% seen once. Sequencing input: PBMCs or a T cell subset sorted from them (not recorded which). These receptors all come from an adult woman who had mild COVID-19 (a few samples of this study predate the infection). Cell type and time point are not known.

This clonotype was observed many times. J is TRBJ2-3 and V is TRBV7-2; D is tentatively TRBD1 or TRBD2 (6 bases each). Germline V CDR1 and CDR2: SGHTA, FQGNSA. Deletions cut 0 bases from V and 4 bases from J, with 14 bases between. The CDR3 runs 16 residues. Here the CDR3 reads CASSLAGGPGADTQYF. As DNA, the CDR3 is TGTGCCAGCAGCTTAGCTGGGGGGCCTGGGGCAGATACGCAGTATTTT. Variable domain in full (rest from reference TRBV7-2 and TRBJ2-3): GAGVSQSPSNKVTEKGKDVELRCDPISGHTALYWYRQSLGQGLEFLIYFQGNSAPDKSGLPSDRFSAERTGGSVSTLTIQRTQQEDSAVYLCASSLAGGPGADTQYFGPGTRLTVL.

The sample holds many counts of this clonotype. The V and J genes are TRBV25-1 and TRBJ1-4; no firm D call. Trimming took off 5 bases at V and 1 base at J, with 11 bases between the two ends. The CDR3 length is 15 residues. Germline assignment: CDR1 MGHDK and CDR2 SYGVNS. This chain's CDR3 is CASSQRTGTNEKLFF. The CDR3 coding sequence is TGTGCCAGCAGTCAAAGGACGGGAACTAATGAAAAACTGTTTTTT.

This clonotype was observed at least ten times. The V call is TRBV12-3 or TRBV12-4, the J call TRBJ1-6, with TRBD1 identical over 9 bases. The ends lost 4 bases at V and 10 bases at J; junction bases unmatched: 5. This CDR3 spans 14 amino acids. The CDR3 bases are TGTGCCAGCAGTTCCGGGACAGGGAGATCACCCCTCCACTTT. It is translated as CASSSGTGRSPLHF.

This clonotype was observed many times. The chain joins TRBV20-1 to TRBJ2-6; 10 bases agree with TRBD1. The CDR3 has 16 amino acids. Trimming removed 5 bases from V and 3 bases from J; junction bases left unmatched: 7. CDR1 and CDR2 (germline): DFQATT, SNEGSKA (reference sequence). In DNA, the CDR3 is TGCAGTGCTTCCAGACAGGGGGCAGATGGGGCCAACGTCCTGACTTTC. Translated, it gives CSASRQGADGANVLTF.

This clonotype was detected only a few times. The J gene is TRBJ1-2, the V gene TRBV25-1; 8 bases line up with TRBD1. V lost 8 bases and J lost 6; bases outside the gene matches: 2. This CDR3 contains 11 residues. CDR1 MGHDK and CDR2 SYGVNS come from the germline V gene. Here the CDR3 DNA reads TGTGCCAGCCGGACAGGGAATGGCTACACCTTC. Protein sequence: CASRTGNGYTF.

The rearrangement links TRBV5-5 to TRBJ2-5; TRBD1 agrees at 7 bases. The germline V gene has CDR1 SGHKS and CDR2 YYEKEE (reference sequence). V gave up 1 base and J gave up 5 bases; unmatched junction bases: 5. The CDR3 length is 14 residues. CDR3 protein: CASSLFRGRETQYF. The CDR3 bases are TGTGCCAGCAGCTTGTTTAGGGGGCGGGAGACCCAGTACTTC.

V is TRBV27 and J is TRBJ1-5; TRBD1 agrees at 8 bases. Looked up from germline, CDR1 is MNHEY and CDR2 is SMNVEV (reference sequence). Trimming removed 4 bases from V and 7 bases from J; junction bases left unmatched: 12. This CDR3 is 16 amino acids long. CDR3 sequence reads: CASSSRTGLSGQPQHF. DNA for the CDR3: TGTGCCAGCAGTTCCCGGACAGGGCTAAGCGGACAGCCCCAGCATTTT.

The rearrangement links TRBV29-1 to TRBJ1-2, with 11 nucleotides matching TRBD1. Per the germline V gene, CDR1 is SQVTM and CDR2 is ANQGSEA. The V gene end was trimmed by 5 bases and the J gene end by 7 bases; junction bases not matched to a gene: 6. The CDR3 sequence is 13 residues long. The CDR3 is CSVWTGGSFGYTF. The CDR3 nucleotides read TGCAGCGTTTGGACAGGGGGCTCTTTTGGCTACACCTTC.

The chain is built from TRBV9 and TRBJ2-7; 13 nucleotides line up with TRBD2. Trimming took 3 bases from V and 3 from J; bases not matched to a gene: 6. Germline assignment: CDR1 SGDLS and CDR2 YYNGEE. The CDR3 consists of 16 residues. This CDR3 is CASSARTSGGLYEQYF. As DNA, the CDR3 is TGTGCCAGCAGCGCGAGGACTAGCGGGGGCCTCTACGAGCAGTACTTC.

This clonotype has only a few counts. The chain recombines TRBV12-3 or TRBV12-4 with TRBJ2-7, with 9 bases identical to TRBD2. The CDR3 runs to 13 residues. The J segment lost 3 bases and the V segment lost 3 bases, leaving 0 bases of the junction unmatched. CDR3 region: CASSLREGYEQYF. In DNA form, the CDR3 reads TGTGCCAGCAGTTTGCGGGAGGGCTACGAGCAGTACTTC.

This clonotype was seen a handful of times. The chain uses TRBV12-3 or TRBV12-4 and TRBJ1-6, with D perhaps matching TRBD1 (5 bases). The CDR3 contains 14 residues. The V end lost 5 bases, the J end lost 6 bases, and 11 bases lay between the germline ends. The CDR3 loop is CASSLGAINSPLHF. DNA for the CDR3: TGTGCCAGCAGTCTAGGGGCAATTAATTCACCCCTCCACTTT.

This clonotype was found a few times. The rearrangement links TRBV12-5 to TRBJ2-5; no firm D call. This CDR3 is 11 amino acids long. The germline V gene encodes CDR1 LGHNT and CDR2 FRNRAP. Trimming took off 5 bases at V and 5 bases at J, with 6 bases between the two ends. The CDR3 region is CASGNGETQYF. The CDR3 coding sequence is TGTGCTAGTGGTAACGGGGAGACCCAGTACTTC.

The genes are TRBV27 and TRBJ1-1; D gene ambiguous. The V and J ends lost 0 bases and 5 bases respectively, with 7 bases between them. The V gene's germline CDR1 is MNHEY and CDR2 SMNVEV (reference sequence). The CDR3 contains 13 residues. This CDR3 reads CASSLSGWTEAFF. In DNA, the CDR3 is TGTGCCAGCAGTTTATCAGGGTGGACTGAAGCTTTCTTT.

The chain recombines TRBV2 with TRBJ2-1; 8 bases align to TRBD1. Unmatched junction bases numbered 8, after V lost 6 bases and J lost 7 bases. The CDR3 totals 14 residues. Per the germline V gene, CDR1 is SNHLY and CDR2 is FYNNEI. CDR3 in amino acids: CASRETGDGNEQFF. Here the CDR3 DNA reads TGTGCCAGCAGGGAGACAGGGGATGGGAATGAGCAGTTCTTC. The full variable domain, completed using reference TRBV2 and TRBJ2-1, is EPEVTQTPSHQVTQMGQEVILRCVPISNHLYFYWYRQILGQKVEFLVSFYNNEISEKSEIFDDQFSVERPDGSNFTLKIRSTKLEDSAMYFCASRETGDGNEQFFGPGTRLTVL.